The 28 T cell receptor beta chains in this list originate from one sample, sequenced in a study of OX40 agonist ivuxolimab in advanced cancers. Clones were read by immunoSEQ multiplex PCR, and TCRdb kept only the in-frame ones, dropping some. The top ten clones hold approximately 6.6% of a sample with tens of thousands of clones, 65% to 90% of them seen once. Material: CD4+ or CD8+ T cells sorted from blood, obtained in a trial of the OX40 agonist ivuxolimab. All receptors derive from an adult with an advanced solid tumor such as melanoma, head and neck, liver or kidney cancer.

This sequence joins TRBV4-1 and TRBJ1-1; D uncertain. The CDR3 sequence is 13 residues long. Germline V gives CDR1 MGHRA, CDR2 YSYEKL. V gave up 1 base and J gave up 5 bases, with 8 bases separating them. The CDR3 DNA follows: TGCGCCAGCAGCCAAGGGGATTATACTGAAGCTTTCTTT. It is translated as CASSQGDYTEAFF.

The V and J genes are TRBV4-3 and TRBJ2-2; 10 bases are a match to TRBD2. Germline CDR1 and CDR2: LGHNA and YSLEER. V was clipped by 4 bases and J by 4 bases; unmatched bases: 3. The CDR3 consists of 15 residues. In nucleotides, the CDR3 is TGCGCCAGCAGCCTAGGACTAGCGGTCACCGGGGAGCTGTTTTTT. It is translated as CASSLGLAVTGELFF.

The chain couples TRBV28 to TRBJ2-1; D gene unclear. The germline V gene has CDR1 MDHEN and CDR2 SYDVKM. V was shortened by 4 bases and J by 5 bases, with 6 bases between the two germline ends. The CDR3 covers 12 residues. The CDR3 region has the DNA TGTGCCAGCAGTTCCCCTAACAATGAGCAGTTCTTC. As protein: CASSSPNNEQFF.

The rearrangement joins TRBV10-1 to TRBJ2-3; unclear D gene. The germline CDR1 and CDR2 sequences are WNHNN and SYGVQD (reference sequence). CDR3 length: 13 amino acids. Trimming pared 5 bases from V and 4 bases from J, leaving 10 bases between. CDR3 amino acids: CASSFKEPDTQYF. CDR3 coding DNA: TGCGCCAGCAGTTTCAAGGAACCAGATACGCAGTATTTT.

This sequence joins TRBV7-9 and TRBJ1-6; D ambiguous. Between the trimmed V and J ends, which lost 7 bases and 7 bases, there was a span of 11 bases. This CDR3 has 13 residues. Germline V gives CDR1 SEHNR, CDR2 FQNEAQ (reference sequence). The CDR3 spells CASMAGGNSPLHF. CDR3 sequence (DNA): TGTGCCAGCATGGCGGGCGGCAATTCACCCCTCCACTTT.

The chain links TRBV6-5 to TRBJ1-1, with 10 bases lining up with TRBD1. V lost 7 bases to trimming and J lost 5 bases; unmatched junction nucleotides: 4. CDR1 and CDR2 from the germline V gene are MNHEY and SVGAGI. The CDR3 covers 13 residues. The CDR3 protein is CASMDRGSTEAFF. The CDR3 DNA follows: TGTGCCAGCATGGACAGGGGGTCAACTGAAGCTTTCTTT.

The chain is built from TRBV9 and TRBJ2-5, with D possibly TRBD1 on 5 matching bases. The CDR3 runs to 15 residues. The germline V and J ends were trimmed by 1 base and 1 base, with 11 bases remaining between them. From germline, CDR1 is SGDLS and CDR2 YYNGEE. DNA of the CDR3: TGTGCCAGCAGCGTAATAGGGGCAGCCCAAGAGACCCAGTACTTC. Translating gives CASSVIGAAQETQYF. Drawing the rest from reference TRBV9 and TRBJ2-5, the complete variable domain is DSGVTQTPKHLITATGQRVTLRCSPRSGDLSVYWYQQSLDQGLQFLIQYYNGEERAKGNILERFSAQQFPDLHSELNLSSLELGDSALYFCASSVIGAAQETQYFGPGTRLLVL.

This clone was found once. J is TRBJ1-5 and V is TRBV2, with 9 bases aligning to TRBD1. The CDR3 length is 16 residues. Germline assignment: CDR1 SNHLY and CDR2 FYNNEI. V gave up 2 bases and J gave up 4 bases; unmatched junction bases: 6. CDR3 region: CASSEQGQGMNQPQHF. The CDR3, as DNA: TGTGCCAGCAGTGAACAGGGACAGGGTATGAATCAGCCCCAGCATTTT.

The J gene is TRBJ1-2, the V gene TRBV7-8; D might be TRBD1 (6 bases). There are 14 residues in the CDR3. Trimming pared 5 bases from V and 0 bases from J, leaving 10 bases between. Per germline, CDR1 SGHVS and CDR2 FQNEAQ. The CDR3: CASSLGGANYGYTF. The CDR3 DNA reads TGTGCCAGCAGCCTAGGGGGAGCTAACTATGGCTACACCTTC.

A few counts support this clone. The J gene is TRBJ1-5, the V gene TRBV4-1; 7 bases agree with TRBD1. From germline, CDR1 is MGHRA and CDR2 YSYEKL. The CDR3 runs 14 residues. V was clipped by 6 bases and J by 4 bases; unmatched bases: 6. The CDR3 DNA reads as TGCGCCAGCAGTTCGGACAGGCTAAATCAGCCCCAGCATTTT. Translation gives CASSSDRLNQPQHF.

This chain joins TRBV28 and TRBJ1-5; possible D gene TRBD1, 5 bases. V was trimmed by 3 bases and J by 5 bases, leaving 14 bases between them. CDR1 and CDR2 from the germline V gene are MDHEN and SYDVKM. The CDR3 extends over 15 amino acids. The CDR3 is CASSFEGRPDQPQHF. The CDR3 DNA is TGTGCCAGCAGTTTTGAGGGACGGCCCGATCAGCCCCAGCATTTT.

This clone was picked up a small number of times. The chain employs TRBV10-3 and TRBJ2-3; D not certain. Germline V gene lookup returns CDR1 ENHRY and CDR2 SYGVKD. The germline V and J ends were trimmed by 2 bases and 1 base, with 10 bases remaining between them. The CDR3 loop spans 15 amino acids. The CDR3 loop is CAISEASGGTDTQYF. The CDR3 DNA is TGTGCCATCAGTGAGGCGAGTGGAGGCACAGATACGCAGTATTTT.

V and J are TRBV6-1 and TRBJ2-7, with 9 bases that match TRBD1. The CDR3 contains 17 residues. Germline assignment: CDR1 MNHNS and CDR2 SASEGT. After removal of 3 bases from V and 6 bases from J, the junction contained 15 bases not matched to a gene. The CDR3 sequence: CASSDPIGTGSLSEQYV. CDR3 nucleotides: TGTGCCAGCAGTGACCCAATTGGGACAGGGTCACTTTCCGAGCAGTACGTC.

J is TRBJ2-7 and V is TRBV4-1, with 8 nucleotides matching TRBD1. Germline lookup yields CDR1 MGHRA and CDR2 YSYEKL. The junction had 3 bases not matched to a gene; V was cut back by 1 base and J by 1 base. This CDR3 is 15 amino acids long. The CDR3 protein is CASSQVTGGSYEQYF. The CDR3 region has the DNA TGCGCCAGCAGCCAAGTCACAGGGGGTTCCTACGAGCAGTACTTC.

The CDR3 nucleotides read TGTGCCAGCAGTGACCCAGAGTACGAGCAGTACTTC. Translated, it gives CASSDPEYEQYF. J is TRBJ2-7 and V is TRBV6-5, with unresolved D. Between the trimmed V and J ends, which lost 5 bases and 4 bases, there was a span of 9 bases. This CDR3 contains 12 residues. Germline V CDR1 and CDR2: MNHEY, SVGAGI.

This sequence joins TRBV6-6 and TRBJ1-1; D call uncertain. The CDR3 contains 14 residues. With 2 bases removed from V and 1 base from J, the gap between germline ends came to 8 bases. Germline-derived CDR1 and CDR2 are MNHNY and SVGAGI (reference sequence). The DNA for the CDR3 is TGTGCCAGCAGTTACATGGACCAGAACACTGAAGCTTTCTTT. This gives the protein CASSYMDQNTEAFF.

The CDR3 DNA reads TGTGCCACCAGCAACCAACTAGCGGGACCTAGCACAGATACGCAGTATTTT. Encoded protein: CATSNQLAGPSTDTQYF. The chain couples TRBV15 to TRBJ2-3, with 10 bases matching TRBD2. From germline, CDR1 is LNHNV and CDR2 YYDKDF (reference sequence). The junction had 7 bases not matched to a gene; V was cut back by 4 bases and J by 0 bases. This CDR3 has 17 amino acids.

Notes on this clone: Other DNA sequences from this sample encode an identical CDR3 as well. The V and J genes are TRBV19 and TRBJ1-1; D uncertain. Germline assignment: CDR1 LNHDA and CDR2 SQIVND (reference sequence). The CDR3 spans 13 residues. Trimming left V 3 bases short and J 1 base short, with 6 bases between. This chain's CDR3 is CASSIGRNTEAFF. The DNA for the CDR3 is TGTGCCAGTAGTATTGGCAGGAACACTGAAGCTTTCTTT.

This chain uses TRBV29-1 with TRBJ2-3, with 8 bases fitting TRBD2. J gave up 2 bases and V 1 base, and 8 bases lay outside the gene matches. The CDR3 is 16 residues long. The germline V gene has CDR1 SQVTM and CDR2 ANQGSEA. CDR3 nucleotides: TGCAGCGTTGAAGGTCTAACTAGCGGCGACACAGATACGCAGTATTTT. It translates to CSVEGLTSGDTDTQYF.

This chain uses TRBV6-5 with TRBJ1-1, with D tentatively TRBD1 (6 bases). This CDR3 comprises 13 residues. V lost 6 bases, J lost 5 bases, and 13 bases lay in between. Germline loops: CDR1 MNHEY, CDR2 SVGAGI. The CDR3 region has the DNA TGTGCCAGCAGGTCCAGGGGCGGGACTGAAGCTTTCTTT. This encodes CASRSRGGTEAFF.

The J gene is TRBJ2-3, the V gene TRBV9, with 7 bases identical to TRBD2. The CDR3 has 15 amino acids. The V gene end was trimmed by 3 bases and the J gene end by 3 bases; junction bases not matched to a gene: 7. Germline values: CDR1 SGDLS, CDR2 YYNGEE. The CDR3: CASSASGGITDTQYF. The CDR3 region has the DNA TGTGCCAGCAGCGCTAGCGGAGGGATAACAGATACGCAGTATTTT.

This chain joins TRBV6-5 and TRBJ2-2; D is unclear. The germline V gene has CDR1 MNHEY and CDR2 SVGAGI. V lost 7 bases and J 2 bases, leaving 5 bases between the germline ends. The length of the CDR3 is 12 residues. The CDR3 loop is CASNSNTGELFF. The CDR3 DNA reads TGTGCCAGCAACTCAAACACCGGGGAGCTGTTTTTT.

This chain uses TRBV7-8 with TRBJ2-2, with a weak D call TRBD1 (6 bases). This CDR3 has 12 residues. Germline CDR1 is SGHVS and CDR2 is FQNEAQ. V was trimmed by 5 bases and J by 7 bases, leaving 8 bases between them. The CDR3 DNA reads as TGTGCCAGCAGCCTGGACAGCGGGGAGCTGTTTTTT. Protein product: CASSLDSGELFF. The variable domain in full, with the rest retrieved from reference TRBV7-8 and TRBJ2-2, is GAGVSQSPRYKVAKRGQDVALRCDPISGHVSLFWYQQALGQGPEFLTYFQNEAQLDKSGLPSDRFFAERPEGSVSTLKIQRTQQEDSAVYLCASSLDSGELFFGEGSRLTVL.

In its sample, this clone was seen once. The V and J genes are TRBV6-5 and TRBJ2-7; D possibly corresponds to TRBD1 (6 bases). This CDR3 has 14 amino acids. Trimming took off 6 bases at V and 0 bases at J, with 12 bases between the two ends. Germline V gene lookup returns CDR1 MNHEY and CDR2 SVGAGI. CDR3: CASSPGQSSYEQYF. CDR3 coding DNA: TGTGCCAGCAGCCCGGGACAAAGCTCCTACGAGCAGTACTTC.

The V call is TRBV5-1, the J call TRBJ2-1, with 7 bases that match TRBD2. CDR1 and CDR2 from the germline V gene are SGHRS and YFSETQ. Germline trimming cut 0 bases from V and 6 bases from J; bases unmatched to any gene: 9. The length of the CDR3 is 16 residues. The CDR3 spells CASSLARTSLGNEQFF. In nucleotides, the CDR3 is TGCGCCAGCAGCTTGGCTAGGACTAGTCTGGGCAATGAGCAGTTCTTC.

This clone was picked up a small number of times. The J gene is TRBJ1-3, the V gene TRBV30; D not certain. Germline-derived CDR1 and CDR2 are GTSNPN and SVGIG (reference sequence). V lost 1 base and J lost 3, with 7 bases in between. The CDR3 totals 13 residues. The CDR3 here is CAWSEGFGNTIYF. The CDR3 bases are TGTGCCTGGAGTGAAGGGTTTGGAAACACCATATATTTT.

The chain combines TRBV7-8 with TRBJ1-2, with D tentatively TRBD1 (5 bases). Trimming pared 3 bases from V and 3 bases from J, leaving 5 bases between. Germline values: CDR1 SGHVS, CDR2 FQNEAQ. The length of the CDR3 is 12 residues. The CDR3 nucleotides are TGTGCCAGCAGCTTGACAGACTATGGCTACACCTTC. It specifies CASSLTDYGYTF.

The gene calls are TRBV19 and TRBJ2-7; TRBD2 is a possible D gene (5 bases). V was pared by 6 bases and J by 1 base, with 16 bases between. The CDR3 covers 15 residues. CDR1 is LNHDA and CDR2 is SQIVND in the germline V gene (reference sequence). CDR3 DNA sequence: TGTGCCAGTAGCATGGAGAGCGGTGTTTCCTACGAGCAGTACTTC. This translates into CASSMESGVSYEQYF.